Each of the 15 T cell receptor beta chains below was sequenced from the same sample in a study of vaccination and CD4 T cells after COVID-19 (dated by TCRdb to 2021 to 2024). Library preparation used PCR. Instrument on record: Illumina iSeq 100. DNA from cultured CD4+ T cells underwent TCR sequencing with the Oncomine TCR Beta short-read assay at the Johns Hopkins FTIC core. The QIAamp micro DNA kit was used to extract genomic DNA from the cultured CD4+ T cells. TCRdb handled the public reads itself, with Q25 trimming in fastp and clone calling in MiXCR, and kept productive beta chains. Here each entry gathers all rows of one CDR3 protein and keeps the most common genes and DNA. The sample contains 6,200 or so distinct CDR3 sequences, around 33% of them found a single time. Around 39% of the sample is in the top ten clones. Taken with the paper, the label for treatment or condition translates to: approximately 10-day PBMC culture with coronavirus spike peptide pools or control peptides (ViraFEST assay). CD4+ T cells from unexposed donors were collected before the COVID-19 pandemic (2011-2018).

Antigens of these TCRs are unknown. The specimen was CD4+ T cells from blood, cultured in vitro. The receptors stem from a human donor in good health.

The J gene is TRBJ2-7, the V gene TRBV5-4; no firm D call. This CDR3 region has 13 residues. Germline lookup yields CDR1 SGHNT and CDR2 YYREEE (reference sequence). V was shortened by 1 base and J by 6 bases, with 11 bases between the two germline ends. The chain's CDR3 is CASSLQPPFEQYF. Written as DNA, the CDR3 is TGTGCCAGCAGCTTGCAACCCCCCTTCGAGCAGTACTTC.

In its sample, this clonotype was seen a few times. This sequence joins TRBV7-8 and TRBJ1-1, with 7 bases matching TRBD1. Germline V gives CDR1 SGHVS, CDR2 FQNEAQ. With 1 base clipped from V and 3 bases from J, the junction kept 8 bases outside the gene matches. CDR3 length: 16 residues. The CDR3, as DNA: TGTGCCAGCAGCTTAGAAACGGGGCAGGGGGACACTGAAGCTTTCTTT. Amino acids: CASSLETGQGDTEAFF.

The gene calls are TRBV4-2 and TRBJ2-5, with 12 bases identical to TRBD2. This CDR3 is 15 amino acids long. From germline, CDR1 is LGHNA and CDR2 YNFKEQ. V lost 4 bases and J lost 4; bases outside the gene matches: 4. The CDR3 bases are TGTGCCAGCAGCCCGACTAGCGGGAGTGCAGAGACCCAGTACTTC. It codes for CASSPTSGSAETQYF.

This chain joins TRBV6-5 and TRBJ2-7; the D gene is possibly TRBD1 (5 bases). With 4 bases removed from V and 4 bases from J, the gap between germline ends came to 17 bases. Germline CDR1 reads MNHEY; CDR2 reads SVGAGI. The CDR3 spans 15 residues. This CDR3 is CASSFRWQGGYEQYF. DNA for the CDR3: TGTGCCAGCAGTTTCCGGTGGCAGGGTGGATACGAGCAGTACTTC.

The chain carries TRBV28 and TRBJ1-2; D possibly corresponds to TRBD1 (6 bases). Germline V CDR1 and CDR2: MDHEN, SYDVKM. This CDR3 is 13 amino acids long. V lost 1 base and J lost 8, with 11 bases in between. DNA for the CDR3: TGTGCCAGCAGTTTATTATCAGGGGTCGGCTACACCTTC. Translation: CASSLLSGVGYTF.

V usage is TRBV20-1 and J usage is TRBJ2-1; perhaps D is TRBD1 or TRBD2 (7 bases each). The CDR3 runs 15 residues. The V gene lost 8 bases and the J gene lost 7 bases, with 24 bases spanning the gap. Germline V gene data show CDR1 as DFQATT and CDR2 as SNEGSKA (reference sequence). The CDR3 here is CSCTGDPGLPNEQFF. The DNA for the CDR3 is TGCAGTTGTACAGGGGATCCGGGACTACCGAATGAGCAGTTCTTC.

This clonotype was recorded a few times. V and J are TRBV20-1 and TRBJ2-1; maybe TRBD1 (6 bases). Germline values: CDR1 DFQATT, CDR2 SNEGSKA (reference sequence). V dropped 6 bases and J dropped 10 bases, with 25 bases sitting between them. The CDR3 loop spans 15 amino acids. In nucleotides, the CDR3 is TGCAGTGCCGGGGTGTCGGGACAAGAGCTTCGAGAGCAGTTCTTC. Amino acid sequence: CSAGVSGQELREQFF.

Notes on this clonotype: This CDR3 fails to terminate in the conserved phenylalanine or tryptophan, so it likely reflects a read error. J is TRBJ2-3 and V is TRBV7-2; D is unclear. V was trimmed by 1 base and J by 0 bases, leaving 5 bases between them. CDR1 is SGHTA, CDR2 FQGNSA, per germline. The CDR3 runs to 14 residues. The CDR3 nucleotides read TGTGCCAGCAGCTTAGAACGAAGCACAGATACGCAGTATCTT. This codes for CASSLERSTDTQYL.

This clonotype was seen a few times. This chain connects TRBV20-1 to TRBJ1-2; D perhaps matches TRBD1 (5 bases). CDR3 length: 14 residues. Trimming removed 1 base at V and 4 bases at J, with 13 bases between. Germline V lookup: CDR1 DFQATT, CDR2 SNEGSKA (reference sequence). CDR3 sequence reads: CSARVPDSFYGYTF. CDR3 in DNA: TGCAGTGCTAGAGTTCCTGACAGTTTCTATGGCTACACCTTC.

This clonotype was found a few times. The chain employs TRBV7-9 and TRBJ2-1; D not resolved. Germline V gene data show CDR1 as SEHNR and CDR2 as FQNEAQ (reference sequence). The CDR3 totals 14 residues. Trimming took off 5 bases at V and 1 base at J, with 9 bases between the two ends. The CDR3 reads CASSKTLSYNEQFF. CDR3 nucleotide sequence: TGTGCCAGCAGCAAGACACTTTCCTACAATGAGCAGTTCTTC.

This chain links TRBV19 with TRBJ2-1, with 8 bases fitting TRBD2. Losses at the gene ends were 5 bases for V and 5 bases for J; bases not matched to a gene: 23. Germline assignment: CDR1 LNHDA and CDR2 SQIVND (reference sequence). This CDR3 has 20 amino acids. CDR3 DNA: TGTGCCAGTAGTCCCCAGAGGGTCAGGGAAGGGGCGGGAGGCGACAATGAGCAGTTCTTC. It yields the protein CASSPQRVREGAGGDNEQFF.

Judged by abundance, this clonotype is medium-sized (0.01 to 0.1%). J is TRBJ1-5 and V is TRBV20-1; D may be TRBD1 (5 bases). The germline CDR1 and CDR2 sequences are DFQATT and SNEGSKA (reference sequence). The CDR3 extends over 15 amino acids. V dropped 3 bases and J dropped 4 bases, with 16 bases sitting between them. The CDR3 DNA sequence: TGCAGTGCTAGGGGGCGAGAGGGAACTAATCAGCCCCAGCATTTT. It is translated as CSARGREGTNQPQHF.

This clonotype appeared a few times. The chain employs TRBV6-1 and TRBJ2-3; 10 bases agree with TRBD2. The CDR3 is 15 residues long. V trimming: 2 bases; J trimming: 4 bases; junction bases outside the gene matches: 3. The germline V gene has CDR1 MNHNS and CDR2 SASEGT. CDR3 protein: CASSEKAGGPDTQYF. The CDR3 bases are TGTGCCAGCAGTGAAAAAGCGGGAGGGCCAGATACGCAGTATTTT.

In DNA, the CDR3 is TGTGCCAGCAGTTATTGGGGGGACAGGGGGGTTGAAGCTTTCTTT. Amino acids: CASSYWGDRGVEAFF. V is TRBV28 and J is TRBJ1-1, with 11 nucleotides matching TRBD1. This CDR3 contains 15 residues. J gave up 7 bases and V 4 bases, and 8 bases lay outside the gene matches. Per the germline V gene, CDR1 is MDHEN and CDR2 is SYDVKM.

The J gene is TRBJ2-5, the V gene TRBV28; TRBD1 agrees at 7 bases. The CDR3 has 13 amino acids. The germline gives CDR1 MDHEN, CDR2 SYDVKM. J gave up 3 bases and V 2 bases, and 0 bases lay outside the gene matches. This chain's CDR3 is CASSLGQEETQYF. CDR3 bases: TGTGCCAGCAGTTTAGGACAGGAAGAGACCCAGTACTTC.